This T cell receptor beta chain was recorded in a study of tumor-infiltrating lymphocytes in primary liver carcinoma (dated by TCRdb to about 2017). Background for the entire study: The five patients, three men and two women aged 30 to 69 years, had hepatocellular carcinoma (four) or combined HCC and intrahepatic cholangiocarcinoma (one). A total of about 35 specimens from 5 patients went through TCRbeta repertoire sequencing, namely 25 tumor regions, 5 adjacent noncancerous liver tissues and 5 peripheral blood samples. Across five regions of each liver tumor, along with adjacent normal tissue and blood, the study brought together TCRbeta repertoire sequencing, expression microarrays and whole-exome sequencing. To link TCRbeta repertoire diversity with the local molecular phenotype, the approximately 23 tumor region samples were profiled using Agilent mRNA microarrays. The five patients had tumors of stage T1-T3 N0M0, with maximum diameters ranging from 4.2 to 10 cm. Reproducibility between technical replicate repertoires was high, with correlation coefficients above 0.95 and mean shared-clone rates about 0.9. Each sample produced roughly 3.5 to 7.13 million productive TCRbeta reads, and read depth showed no significant difference between tissue types. General study outcomes and caveats: Repertoire overlap was higher between tumor regions (mean about 36%) than tumor-adjacent (approximately 17%) or tumor-blood (about 15%) pairs, consistent with antigen-driven expansion. Because only the TCR beta chain was sequenced and unpaired alpha chains were not captured, true repertoire diversity is likely underestimated. With just four or five patients in the study, the authors point out that the findings should be validated in a larger study. A significantly larger repertoire fraction was made up by the top 250 clones in tumors than in blood (p = 0.039). Comparison of CD4+ and CD8+ T cell repertoires was precluded by the use of bulk unsorted samples. Just about 8-25% of top clones turned up in all five regions of a tumor, which suggests spatial heterogeneity among tumor-infiltrating T cells.

This clonotype was picked up many times. Its antigen target is currently unknown. No much larger clonotype is one base removed from it; base qualities were not supplied. A distance of 11 bases separates the germline ends of V and J, which lose 3 bases and 15 bases respectively. CDR1 is given as MNHNS and CDR2 as SASEGT, both from the germline V gene. The CDR3 numbers 11 residues from cysteine through phenylalanine. Just the 33-base CDR3 DNA is kept, in frame starting at base 1. A constant-region primer and ProtoScript II reverse transcriptase were used to reverse-transcribe TCRbeta-specific cDNA from approximately 550 ng total RNA. Three nested multiplex PCR rounds, following a slightly modified ARM-PCR procedure, were used to build the TCRbeta libraries. The first two PCR rounds used multiplex TRBV1-TRBV30 forward primers with a Cbeta reverse primer, each for 10 to 11 cycles. A final 25-cycle PCR with Deep VentR polymerase added sample barcodes and Illumina adapters. Amplicons of 200-500 bp were gel-purified with a QIAquick gel extraction kit before sequencing. An Illumina HiSeq 2500 was used to sequence the TCRbeta amplicons, generating 250-bp paired-end reads. From the authors' description of their analysis: Quality trimming of reads was performed with Trimmomatic v0.33, and paired reads were merged with FLASH v1.2.11 so that full CDR3 sequences could be recovered. V, D and J germline segments were assigned to the rearranged TCRbeta sequences using MiGEC v1.2.1b. Clonotype statistics, along with Shannon-Wiener diversity indices, were calculated using VDJtools v1.0.0. To reduce sampling bias, subsequent analyses other than the diversity analysis used only the 250 most abundant clonotypes in each sample. Starting from the raw public reads, TCRdb applied fastp trimming at Q25, assembled clones with MiXCR and retained in-frame beta chains. Entries that share a CDR3 protein sequence are merged under the most common genes and DNA. The V and J calls here are based on TCRdb, not the publication. Counted in this sample were 100,000 to 150,000 distinct CDR3 sequences; around 60% of them appeared once. The ten largest make up about 8% of the sample.

Total RNA and DNA were co-extracted without cell sorting from roughly 20-30 mg of bulk tissue using the AllPrep DNA/RNA mini kit. Between late 2015 and March 2016, about 5 patients in China with histopathologically diagnosed primary liver carcinoma had surgical resection. Chronic HBV infection was present in the patients, and the patients were treatment-naive at sampling. Each tumor was sampled at five spatially separated regions: the superior, inferior, left-lateral and right-lateral poles and the tumor centre. Histology showed that every tumor sample contained more than 75% viable tumor cells. Pieces of fresh tumor and adjacent tissue were cut in half, with one half kept in RNAlater at -80 degrees C and the other half sent for histology.

The sequence links TRBV6-1 to TRBJ1-4; no confident D gene assignment can be made. The clonotype originates from an older woman with primary liver carcinoma and hepatitis B virus infection. The specimen was liver tumor tissue from sampling region 3. The cell subset or site label corresponds to: tumor region T3, left-lateral pole. Here the CDR3 is given as CASSDYHGMFF. The bases read TGTGCCAGCAGTGACTACCATGGCATGTTTTTT.